These 25 T cell receptor beta chains originate from one sample sequenced in a study of blood T cells in healthy people across ages. Then a second PCR, running roughly 7 to 11 cycles, was carried out with a sample-barcoded 5' primer and a J-beta primer mix. TCRdb re-called the 5' RACE reads with MiXCR, one entry per CDR3 protein. The sample includes 600,000 to 1,000,000 distinct CDR3 sequences, over 45% of them seen just once. Specimen: blood. The receptor source for this set is a man in his thirties or forties in good health.

This clonotype was counted many times. The chain joins TRBV20-1 to TRBJ1-1; 12 bases are a match to TRBD1. This CDR3 comprises 15 residues. Germline CDR1 DFQATT, CDR2 SNEGSKA (reference sequence). The CDR3 sequence: CSLRPGQGARAEAFF. DNA of the CDR3: TGCAGCCTCAGACCGGGACAGGGGGCGAGGGCTGAAGCTTTCTTT.

This clonotype was counted once. The chain combines TRBV4-3 with TRBJ1-2; tentatively, D is TRBD1 (6 bases). This CDR3 has 15 amino acids. Trimming stripped 8 bases from V and 7 bases from J, with 23 bases between. Germline CDR1 reads LGHNA; CDR2 reads YSLEER. The CDR3 sequence: CASGPNYGQYGGYTF. CDR3 sequence (DNA): TGCGCCAGCGGCCCGAATTATGGACAGTATGGTGGCTACACCTTC.

This sequence joins TRBV6-5 and TRBJ1-1; the D is unclear. CDR1 MNHEY and CDR2 SVGAGI come from the germline V gene. The CDR3 covers 11 residues. V was pared by 7 bases and J by 11 bases, with 14 bases between. The CDR3 region is CASKKLNEAFF. CDR3 in DNA: TGTGCCAGCAAAAAGCTAAATGAGGCTTTCTTT.

The chain employs TRBV29-1 and TRBJ2-7, with TRBD1 identical over 8 bases. Trimming removed 5 bases from V and 0 bases from J; junction bases left unmatched: 15. The V gene's germline CDR1 is SQVTM and CDR2 ANQGSEA. The CDR3 has 17 residues. CDR3 in amino acids: CSVQRTGLKLSSYEQYF. The CDR3 region has the DNA TGCAGCGTTCAGAGGACAGGGTTGAAACTGAGCTCCTACGAGCAGTACTTC.

The chain joins TRBV10-3 to TRBJ1-1; TRBD1 is a possible D gene (5 bases). Germline CDR1 is ENHRY and CDR2 is SYGVKD. V was trimmed by 6 bases and J by 6 bases, leaving 17 bases between them. This CDR3 region has 14 residues. The CDR3 protein is CAISEGLGTAEAFF. CDR3 sequence (DNA): TGTGCCATCAGCGAGGGACTGGGAACGGCTGAAGCTTTCTTT.

The chain couples TRBV9 to TRBJ2-3; 8 bases are shared with TRBD2. Germline lookup yields CDR1 SGDLS and CDR2 YYNGEE. CDR3 length: 16 residues. Germline trimming cut 4 bases from V and 5 bases from J; bases unmatched to any gene: 12. The CDR3, as DNA: TGTGCCAGCAGCTTCACCGTAGCGGGATCGGGAGATACGCAGTATTTT. Translating it yields CASSFTVAGSGDTQYF.

The chain joins TRBV3-1 to TRBJ2-4; D not certain. The V gene lost 0 bases and the J gene lost 13 bases, with 13 bases spanning the gap. The length of the CDR3 is 13 residues. Looked up from germline, CDR1 is LGHDT and CDR2 is YNNKEL (reference sequence). CDR3 nucleotide sequence: TGTGCCAGCAGCCAAGATGTTCCATTCACCCAGTACTTC. Amino acids: CASSQDVPFTQYF. Looking up the rest from reference TRBV3-1 and TRBJ2-4 gives the full variable domain: DTAVSQTPKYLVTQMGNDKSIKCEQNLGHDTMYWYKQDSKKFLKIMFSYNNKELIINETVPNRFSPKSPDKAHLNLHINSLELGDSAVYFCASSQDVPFTQYFGAGTRLSVL.

Only a few counts were recorded for this clonotype. The chain has TRBV7-9 and TRBJ2-5, with TRBD1 as a possible D gene (5 bases). The assigned J gene may be wrong: the sequence end matches TRBJ2-7 better. Germline loops: CDR1 SEHNR, CDR2 FQNEAQ (reference sequence). CDR3 length equals 14 residues. The CDR3 DNA sequence: TGTGCCAGCAGCTTGGACACGATCTTCTACGAGCAGTACTTC. As protein: CASSLDTIFYEQYF.

The rearrangement joins TRBV7-2 to TRBJ2-3, with D perhaps matching TRBD1 or TRBD2 (6 bases each). The CDR3 has 16 residues. V lost 1 base and J lost 2, with 13 bases in between. CDR1 and CDR2 from the germline V gene are SGHTA and FQGNSA. Here the CDR3 DNA reads TGTGCCAGCAGCTTAGGGGGGCGGGGACCCACAGATACGCAGTATTTT. Encoded protein: CASSLGGRGPTDTQYF. Looking up the rest from reference TRBV7-2 and TRBJ2-3 gives the full variable domain: GAGVSQSPSNKVTEKGKDVELRCDPISGHTALYWYRQSLGQGLEFLIYFQGNSAPDKSGLPSDRFSAERTGGSVSTLTIQRTQQEDSAVYLCASSLGGRGPTDTQYFGPGTRLTVL.

CDR3 loop: CASTLTGATTYEQYF. The CDR3 bases are TGTGCCAGCACCCTGACAGGGGCGACGACCTACGAGCAGTACTTC. This sequence joins TRBV7-2 and TRBJ2-7; 8 nucleotides agree with TRBD1. This CDR3 comprises 15 residues. CDR1 and CDR2 from the germline V gene are SGHTA and FQGNSA. V lost 7 bases to trimming and J lost 2 bases; unmatched junction nucleotides: 10.

The chain joins TRBV20-1 to TRBJ2-7, with unresolved D. V shed 6 bases and J shed 6 bases, with 12 bases lying between them. CDR1 and CDR2 (germline): DFQATT, SNEGSKA (reference sequence). This CDR3 is built from 11 residues. This CDR3 reads CSAHTGLEQYF. The CDR3 coding sequence is TGCAGTGCCCACACCGGTCTCGAGCAGTACTTC.

The genes are TRBV15 and TRBJ2-6; maybe TRBD2 (6 bases). The CDR3 runs to 16 residues. Germline-derived CDR1 and CDR2 are LNHNV and YYDKDF (reference sequence). V lost 8 bases and J 5 bases, leaving 19 bases between the germline ends. CDR3 sequence reads: CATEGRGKLWANVLTF. The CDR3 DNA reads as TGTGCCACCGAAGGACGGGGGAAGCTCTGGGCCAACGTCCTGACTTTC.

The chain carries TRBV6-2 or TRBV6-3 and TRBJ1-2; D gene ambiguous. CDR1 MNHEY and CDR2 SVGEGT come from the germline V gene. CDR3 length: 12 residues. V was clipped by 2 bases and J by 7 bases, with 8 bases between them. CDR3: CASSYRIGGYTF. The CDR3 bases are TGTGCCAGCAGTTACCGCATCGGTGGCTACACCTTC.

The chain uses TRBV6-4 and TRBJ2-3; possibly TRBD1 for D (6 bases). The CDR3 spans 14 residues. Germline V gene data show CDR1 as MRHNA and CDR2 as SNTAGT. V was trimmed by 5 bases and J by 2 bases, leaving 11 bases between them. DNA of the CDR3: TGTGCCAGCAGTAAGGACAGCTACACAGATACGCAGTATTTT. Amino acid sequence: CASSKDSYTDTQYF.

Ten or more counts support this clonotype. The chain has TRBV7-2 and TRBJ2-5; D is ambiguous. CDR1 and CDR2 (germline): SGHTA, FQGNSA. The V gene lost 5 bases and the J gene lost 3 bases, with 4 bases spanning the gap. The CDR3 spans 11 residues. CDR3 region: CASSPKETQYF. In DNA form, the CDR3 reads TGTGCCAGCAGCCCAAAAGAGACCCAGTACTTC.

The chain combines TRBV28 with TRBJ2-5; D unresolved. The V end was cut by 5 bases, the J end by 7 bases, with 17 bases between. Germline V gene lookup returns CDR1 MDHEN and CDR2 SYDVKM. This CDR3 is 14 amino acids long. The CDR3 reads CASSLAGAVVTQYF. The DNA for the CDR3 is TGTGCCAGCAGTCTCGCCGGAGCAGTGGTGACCCAGTACTTC.

The chain couples TRBV6-5 to TRBJ2-7, with D perhaps TRBD1 (6 bases). Germline CDR1 and CDR2: MNHEY and SVGAGI. The CDR3 runs to 15 residues. The germline V and J ends were trimmed by 4 bases and 7 bases, with 20 bases remaining between them. CDR3 sequence reads: CASSFDRLVSREQYF. In DNA, the CDR3 is TGTGCCAGCAGTTTCGACAGGTTGGTTTCTCGGGAGCAGTACTTC.

The sample holds a few counts of this clonotype. J is TRBJ1-5 and V is TRBV7-9; 9 bases are shared with TRBD1. The germline CDR1 and CDR2 sequences are SEHNR and FQNEAQ (reference sequence). The CDR3 loop spans 18 amino acids. The V and J ends lost 0 bases and 2 bases, in that order; junction bases with no gene match: 8. The chain's CDR3 is CASSLAAQGARGNQPQHF. The CDR3 DNA is TGTGCCAGCAGCTTAGCGGCACAGGGGGCTAGGGGCAATCAGCCCCAGCATTTT. Filled out from reference TRBV7-9 and TRBJ1-5, the complete variable domain reads DTGVSQNPRHKITKRGQNVTFRCDPISEHNRLYWYRQTLGQGPEFLTYFQNEAQLEKSRLLSDRFSAERPKGSFSTLEIQRTEQGDSAMYLCASSLAAQGARGNQPQHFGDGTRLSIL.

This clonotype occurred once. V and J are TRBV5-1 and TRBJ2-5; D is ambiguous. Germline V gives CDR1 SGHRS, CDR2 YFSETQ. The CDR3 extends over 14 amino acids. V shed 0 bases and J shed 9 bases, with 15 bases lying between them. The CDR3 DNA sequence: TGCGCCAGCAGCTTGGAGGGCGGCAAGAGATCCCAGTACTTC. Protein: CASSLEGGKRSQYF.

CDR3 residues: CASSWGGTGRQTQYF. CDR3 DNA: TGCGCCAGCAGCTGGGGAGGGACAGGGAGACAGACCCAGTACTTC. The genes are TRBV4-3 and TRBJ2-5, with TRBD1 matching 9 bases. J lost 6 bases, V lost 5 bases, and 10 bases had no gene match. The CDR3 contains 15 residues. Germline V gene sequence: CDR1 LGHNA, CDR2 YSLEER.

This clonotype turned up a few times. The chain carries TRBV5-5 and TRBJ2-7; D is possibly TRBD2 (5 bases). The CDR3 is 18 amino acids. V was pared by 1 base and J by 0 bases, with 20 bases between. Germline V CDR1 and CDR2: SGHKS, YYEKEE (reference sequence). CDR3 region: CASSLSPQLAKVSYEQYF. In DNA, the CDR3 is TGTGCCAGCAGCTTGAGTCCCCAATTAGCGAAAGTCTCCTACGAGCAGTACTTC.

V usage is TRBV27 and J usage is TRBJ2-7; TRBD2 matches at 12 bases. CDR3 length: 17 residues. Germline V lookup: CDR1 MNHEY, CDR2 SMNVEV (reference sequence). The trim removed 2 bases at V and 2 bases at J, leaving 7 bases unmatched. This CDR3 reads CASSLGTSGSPTYEQYF. In DNA form, the CDR3 reads TGTGCCAGCAGTTTAGGGACTAGCGGGTCCCCAACCTACGAGCAGTACTTC.

This clonotype was detected only a few times. The V call is TRBV6-1, the J call TRBJ1-5; D is unclear. This CDR3 region has 13 residues. The germline CDR1 and CDR2 sequences are MNHNS and SASEGT. V was shortened by 9 bases and J by 2 bases, with 11 bases between the two germline ends. Written as DNA, the CDR3 is TGTGCCAGTTTGGCCGGGGGCAATCAGCCCCAGCATTTT. Encoded protein: CASLAGGNQPQHF.

This chain connects TRBV20-1 to TRBJ1-5; TRBD1 is a possible D gene (6 bases). Germline V gives CDR1 DFQATT, CDR2 SNEGSKA (reference sequence). V was trimmed by 1 base and J by 2 bases, leaving 15 bases between them. The CDR3 has 16 amino acids. CDR3 region: CSARGEQGAGNQPQHF. CDR3 nucleotides: TGCAGTGCTAGAGGGGAACAGGGCGCCGGCAATCAGCCCCAGCATTTT.

CDR3 sequence: CASSILAGGNNEQYF. CDR3 bases: TGCGCCAGCAGCATTCTAGCGGGAGGGAACAATGAGCAGTACTTC. The chain is built from TRBV5-1 and TRBJ2-5, with 12 positions matching TRBD2. This CDR3 contains 15 residues. In germline, CDR1 is SGHRS, CDR2 YFSETQ. V trimming: 4 bases; J trimming: 11 bases; junction bases outside the gene matches: 12. The full variable domain, rest sourced from reference TRBV5-1 and TRBJ2-5, is KAGVTQTPRYLIKTRGQQVTLSCSPISGHRSVSWYQQTPGQGLQFLFEYFSETQRNKGNFPGRFSGRQFSNSRSEMNVSTLELGDSALYLCASSILAGGNNEQYFGPGTRLLVL.